The 25 T cell receptor beta chains given below trace back to one sample, sequenced in a study of blood T cells in healthy people across ages. A sample-barcoded 5' primer and a J-beta primer mix were used in a second PCR of about 6 to 11 cycles. Via MiXCR, TCRdb re-called the 5' RACE reads, giving one row per CDR3 protein. The data hold hundreds of thousands of distinct CDR3 sequences, with roughly 56% observed a single time. Sequences were obtained from blood. Every receptor here comes from a man aged 35-49 years in good health.

This clonotype appeared a few times. The V gene is TRBV29-1, the J gene TRBJ2-1; 10 bases align to TRBD1. Germline-derived CDR1 and CDR2 are SQVTM and ANQGSEA. The V gene end was trimmed by 5 bases and the J gene end by 5 bases; junction bases not matched to a gene: 15. CDR3 length equals 17 residues. The chain's CDR3 is CSVQGRVGTGVNNEQFF. CDR3 nucleotide sequence: TGCAGCGTTCAGGGGAGGGTTGGGACAGGGGTTAACAATGAGCAGTTCTTC.

This sequence joins TRBV10-3 and TRBJ1-4; TRBD1 aligns across 7 bases. V lost 10 bases, J lost 3 bases, and 8 bases stayed unmatched. This CDR3 is 14 amino acids long. Germline CDR1 and CDR2: ENHRY and SYGVKD. This chain's CDR3 is CATRGDRSNEKLFF. The CDR3 DNA reads TGTGCCACCCGAGGGGACAGATCTAATGAAAAACTGTTTTTT.

The chain recombines TRBV20-1 with TRBJ2-1, with 9 bases lining up with TRBD2. This CDR3 contains 15 residues. The germline V gene encodes CDR1 DFQATT and CDR2 SNEGSKA (reference sequence). V was clipped by 1 base and J by 2 bases; unmatched bases: 3. Here the CDR3 DNA reads TGCAGTGCTAGAGTAAGCGGGAGGCCCTACAATGAGCAGTTCTTC. Encoded protein: CSARVSGRPYNEQFF.

The rearrangement links TRBV4-3 to TRBJ1-1, with D unresolved. The germline gives CDR1 LGHNA, CDR2 YSLEER. V lost 0 bases and J lost 8, with 16 bases in between. This CDR3 has 15 residues. The CDR3 sequence is CASSQDRSRRAEAFF. Written as DNA, the CDR3 is TGCGCCAGCAGCCAAGATAGGAGCAGGCGGGCGGAAGCTTTCTTT.

This chain uses TRBV20-1 with TRBJ2-5; D call uncertain. Germline CDR1 reads DFQATT; CDR2 reads SNEGSKA (reference sequence). The germline V and J ends were trimmed by 4 bases and 5 bases, with 5 bases remaining between them. The CDR3 extends over 10 amino acids. CDR3 in DNA: TGCAGTGCTACCATGGAGACCCAGTACTTC. Residues: CSATMETQYF.

The chain carries TRBV12-3 or TRBV12-4 and TRBJ1-2, with D hard to call. The CDR3 loop spans 15 amino acids. V was shortened by 5 bases and J by 1 base, with 14 bases between the two germline ends. CDR3 sequence reads: CASSAVGGINYGYTF. CDR3 coding DNA: TGTGCCAGCAGTGCGGTCGGAGGGATTAACTATGGCTACACCTTC.

The chain recombines TRBV5-1 with TRBJ2-5; TRBD1 matches at 9 bases. CDR1 SGHRS and CDR2 YFSETQ come from the germline V gene. The V gene end was trimmed by 4 bases and the J gene end by 2 bases; junction bases not matched to a gene: 6. The CDR3 length is 15 residues. The CDR3: CASSTGTGRQETQYF. The CDR3 DNA is TGCGCCAGCAGCACCGGGACAGGGCGTCAAGAGACCCAGTACTTC.

V and J are TRBV3-1 and TRBJ2-7; 7 positions agree with TRBD2. CDR3 length: 19 amino acids. Germline loops: CDR1 LGHDT, CDR2 YNNKEL (reference sequence). V gave up 4 bases and J gave up 0 bases; unmatched junction bases: 18. Written as DNA, the CDR3 is TGTGCCAGCAGCCGTCACGGGACCCTGACTAGCCCGAGCTCCTACGAGCAGTACTTC. Amino acids: CASSRHGTLTSPSSYEQYF.

The chain is built from TRBV12-3 or TRBV12-4 and TRBJ2-7, with a possible D match to TRBD1 (5 bases). CDR3 size: 13 residues. V was trimmed by 3 bases and J by 7 bases, leaving 13 bases between them. The CDR3 DNA reads TGTGCCAGCAGTTTTGGGGTGAAGGGGGAGCAGTACTTC. Translating gives CASSFGVKGEQYF.

This chain connects TRBV4-1 to TRBJ2-1; D gene unclear. Germline loops: CDR1 MGHRA, CDR2 YSYEKL. This CDR3 region has 13 residues. Trimming took off 1 base at V and 9 bases at J, with 10 bases between the two ends. CDR3 nucleotide sequence: TGCGCCAGCAGCCAAGTCTTCCTGGGTGAGCAGTTCTTC. As protein: CASSQVFLGEQFF.

The gene calls are TRBV5-1 and TRBJ1-1; possibly TRBD1 for D (6 bases). The V gene lost 6 bases and the J gene lost 2 bases, with 11 bases spanning the gap. Germline V CDR1 and CDR2: SGHRS, YFSETQ. The CDR3 contains 13 residues. The CDR3 nucleotides read TGCGCCAGCACGGCAGGGGATAACACTGAAGCTTTCTTT. It translates to CASTAGDNTEAFF.

The chain carries TRBV12-3 or TRBV12-4 and TRBJ2-3, with 8 bases that match TRBD2. The V segment lost 3 bases and the J segment 6 bases; nucleotides outside the gene matches: 8. The CDR3 runs to 15 residues. The CDR3 spells CASSFVPAGADTQYF. The CDR3 nucleotides read TGTGCCAGCAGTTTTGTTCCAGCGGGAGCGGATACGCAGTATTTT.

This clonotype was seen more than once but under ten times. The rearrangement joins TRBV12-3 or TRBV12-4 to TRBJ2-3; the D gene is possibly TRBD1 (6 bases). V shed 6 bases and J shed 7 bases, with 23 bases lying between them. This CDR3 comprises 16 residues. CDR3 DNA sequence: TGTGCCAGCAGCTCTATTGTGGGGGCCCGCGGCTATACGCAGTATTTT. This encodes CASSSIVGARGYTQYF.

This clonotype was counted between two and nine times. The chain has TRBV4-3 and TRBJ2-3; 8 nucleotides align to TRBD2. The germline V gene encodes CDR1 LGHNA and CDR2 YSLEER. This CDR3 is 15 amino acids long. V shed 4 bases, J shed 0 bases, and the junction held 3 bases outside the gene matches. As DNA, the CDR3 is TGCGCCAGCAGCCTTTCTAGCGGGAGCACAGATACGCAGTATTTT. Translation gives CASSLSSGSTDTQYF.

This clonotype has just one count. The V and J genes are TRBV5-1 and TRBJ2-7, with D possibly being TRBD1 or TRBD2 (5 bases each). Trimming took off 1 base at V and 2 bases at J, with 16 bases between the two ends. The CDR3 runs 16 residues. Germline CDR1 reads SGHRS; CDR2 reads YFSETQ. The CDR3 sequence: CASSLSSGTGTYEQYF. CDR3 DNA: TGCGCCAGCAGCTTGTCCTCCGGGACGGGTACCTACGAGCAGTACTTC.

On this clonotype itself: One end of the junction does not line up with germline, which may come from a read error. The chain employs TRBV10-3 and TRBJ2-5; TRBD2 might be the D (5 bases). The CDR3 has 14 residues. Germline V gene sequence: CDR1 ENHRY, CDR2 SYGVKD. The CDR3 here is CATSEGTDQETQYF. DNA of the CDR3: TGTGCCACCAGTGAGGGCACAGACCAAGAGACCCAGTACTTC.

V usage is TRBV6-2 or TRBV6-3 and J usage is TRBJ1-2, with D unclear. The CDR3 runs 14 residues. Germline V gene sequence: CDR1 MNHEY, CDR2 SVGEGT. V was trimmed by 2 bases and J by 4 bases, leaving 11 bases between them. The CDR3 spells CASSYLGAIYGYTF. The CDR3 DNA follows: TGTGCCAGCAGTTACCTCGGAGCGATCTATGGCTACACCTTC.

This clonotype was counted once. The V gene is TRBV28, the J gene TRBJ2-7; TRBD2 agrees at 10 bases. Germline assignment: CDR1 MDHEN and CDR2 SYDVKM. With V trimmed by 6 bases and J by 2 bases, 7 bases remained unmatched. The CDR3 extends over 15 amino acids. Here the CDR3 reads CASSPTSGIPYEQYF. DNA for the CDR3: TGTGCCAGCAGCCCAACTAGCGGGATTCCCTACGAGCAGTACTTC. Full variable domain (remainder filled in from reference TRBV28 and TRBJ2-7): DVKVTQSSRYLVKRTGEKVFLECVQDMDHENMFWYRQDPGLGLRLIYFSYDVKMKEKGDIPEGYSVSREKKERFSLILESASTNQTSMYLCASSPTSGIPYEQYFGPGTRLTVT.

The chain recombines TRBV3-1 with TRBJ1-2; D is possibly TRBD1 (5 bases). CDR3 size: 16 residues. The germline V gene encodes CDR1 LGHDT and CDR2 YNNKEL (reference sequence). Trimming stripped 4 bases from V and 4 bases from J, with 19 bases between. The CDR3 here is CASSPSSGHRAYGYTF. The CDR3 DNA follows: TGTGCCAGCAGCCCGAGCTCCGGACACCGAGCCTATGGCTACACCTTC.

The chain combines TRBV9 with TRBJ1-2, with D possibly TRBD1 on 5 matching bases. Trimming took off 1 base at V and 11 bases at J, with 15 bases between the two ends. CDR1 is SGDLS, CDR2 YYNGEE, per germline. The CDR3 runs to 13 residues. The CDR3 DNA follows: TGTGCCAGCAGCGTAACCTTGACAGCCCCGTACACCTTC. It translates to CASSVTLTAPYTF.

The V gene is TRBV5-1, the J gene TRBJ2-1; 8 bases are a match to TRBD2. This CDR3 contains 15 residues. V was clipped by 3 bases and J by 7 bases; unmatched bases: 9. Germline V gene data show CDR1 as SGHRS and CDR2 as YFSETQ. The CDR3 nucleotides read TGCGCCAGCAGCTCCGTTCGTAGCGGGGTTAATGAGCAGTTCTTC. Protein product: CASSSVRSGVNEQFF.

The chain employs TRBV29-1 and TRBJ2-3; maybe TRBD2 (6 bases). Germline assignment: CDR1 SQVTM and CDR2 ANQGSEA. The CDR3 is made up of 14 amino acids. V was cut by 4 bases and J by 0 bases, with 11 bases left in between. The CDR3 region is CSVVSLASTDTQYF. In nucleotides, the CDR3 is TGCAGCGTTGTTAGTCTAGCGAGCACAGATACGCAGTATTTT.

This chain joins TRBV20-1 and TRBJ2-7; TRBD2 is a possible D gene (6 bases). The germline CDR1 and CDR2 sequences are DFQATT and SNEGSKA (reference sequence). V shed 4 bases and J shed 3 bases, with 16 bases lying between them. The CDR3 covers 14 residues. The CDR3 sequence is CSATTGTRNYEQYF. CDR3 sequence (DNA): TGCAGTGCTACAACCGGGACTCGGAACTACGAGCAGTACTTC.

This clonotype was counted a few times. The J gene is TRBJ2-1, the V gene TRBV20-1; D assignment may be TRBD1 or TRBD2 (5 bases each). The CDR3 spans 14 residues. The germline gives CDR1 DFQATT, CDR2 SNEGSKA (reference sequence). V shed 6 bases and J shed 2 bases, with 14 bases lying between them. CDR3: CSALGQGPYNEQFF. The CDR3 nucleotides read TGCAGTGCCTTGGGGCAGGGACCCTACAATGAGCAGTTCTTC.

The rearrangement links TRBV12-3 or TRBV12-4 to TRBJ2-2; D is uncertain. CDR3 length equals 15 residues. With 1 base removed from V and 7 bases from J, the gap between germline ends came to 13 bases. The CDR3 reads CASSLGAREVGELFF. The CDR3 bases are TGTGCCAGCAGTTTAGGGGCCCGTGAGGTCGGGGAGCTGTTTTTT.